This is a list of T cell receptor beta chains from one sample in a study of cytomegalovirus exposure and HLA in healthy donors. The method was immunoSEQ multiplex PCR; TCRdb's version includes in-frame clones alone and lacks a portion of them. The sample includes 95,000 to 130,000 clones, roughly three quarters of them seen just once. Sequencing input: PBMCs. These receptors all stem from a man aged 30 to 39 in good health and CMV-seropositive. CDR3s include the opening cysteine and the closing phenylalanine or tryptophan. The D gene is left open where the match is weak. Clone sizes are given selectively: once, few, many, or a class where the clone is expanded.

V	size	J	D	CDR3	DNA
TRBV18	NA	TRBJ1-2	NA	CASSQGIARGYGYTF	TGTGCCAGCTCCCAGGGAATAGCCCGGGGGTATGGCTACACCTTC
TRBV5-4	NA	TRBJ2-1	TRBD2	CASSPSTSGGIYNEQFF	TGTGCCAGCAGCCCTTCGACTAGCGGGGGGATTTACAATGAGCAGTTCTTC
TRBV18	NA	TRBJ2-4	TRBD1	CASSPTGEAKNIQYF	TGTGCCAGCTCACCCACAGGGGAGGCCAAAAACATTCAGTACTTC
TRBV4-1	few	TRBJ1-5	NA	CASSRLDRRNQPQHF	TGCGCCAGCAGCCGCCTCGACAGAAGAAATCAGCCCCAGCATTTT
TRBV27	NA	TRBJ1-5	NA	CASSLVEGYNQPQHF	TGTGCCAGCAGTTTGGTTGAGGGCTACAATCAGCCCCAGCATTTT
TRBV18	NA	TRBJ2-3	NA	CASSPQMAGTRSLSQYF	TGTGCCAGCTCACCACAAATGGCCGGGACAAGATCTCTCTCGCAGTATTTT
TRBV19	NA	TRBJ1-6	TRBD1	CASSLRDRAVSPLHF	TGTGCCAGTAGTCTCCGGGACAGGGCGGTCTCACCCCTCCACTTT
TRBV5-4	NA	TRBJ1-1	NA	CASSLREGAEAFF	TGTGCCAGCAGCTTGAGGGAGGGGGCTGAAGCTTTCTTT
TRBV28	NA	TRBJ2-3	TRBD2	CASSSLAGHIGTDTQYF	TGTGCCAGCAGTTCGCTAGCGGGGCATATTGGCACAGATACGCAGTATTTT
TRBV6-6	NA	TRBJ1-3	NA	CASRAHVARAGNTIYF	TGTGCCAGCAGGGCACACGTAGCGAGGGCCGGAAACACCATATATTTT
TRBV28	NA	TRBJ1-4	NA	CASSWAGGVFLTNEKLFF	TGTGCCAGCAGTTGGGCCGGGGGAGTATTCTTAACTAATGAAAAACTGTTTTTT
TRBV29-1	NA	TRBJ1-1	NA	CSVEPLRGGAEAFF	TGCAGCGTTGAACCCCTGAGGGGGGGTGCTGAAGCTTTCTTT
TRBV11-2	NA	TRBJ2-4	NA	CASSGPRPNIQYF	TGTGCCAGCAGCGGGCCTCGTCCAAACATTCAGTACTTC
TRBV4-3	NA	TRBJ2-1	NA	CASSQDPFSRDVSYNEQFF	TGCGCCAGCAGCCAAGATCCCTTTTCTCGGGATGTGTCCTACAATGAGCAGTTCTTC
TRBV7-2	NA	TRBJ1-4	NA	CASSLSANEKLFF	TGTGCCAGCAGCTTATCGGCTAATGAAAAACTGTTTTTT
TRBV6-4	few	TRBJ2-3	TRBD2	CASSESQREPTDTQYF	TGTGCCAGCAGTGAGAGCCAGCGGGAGCCCACAGATACGCAGTATTTT
TRBV30	NA	TRBJ2-7	NA	CAWSVGKRVQYF	TGTGCCTGGAGTGTTGGAAAGAGGGTCCAGTACTTC
TRBV19	NA	TRBJ2-7	NA	CASSPPGSYEQYF	TGTGCCAGTAGTCCCCCGGGGTCCTACGAGCAGTACTTC
TRBV6-5	NA	TRBJ1-2	NA	CASSYGGFSYGYTF	TGTGCCAGCAGTTACGGCGGGTTCTCTTATGGCTACACCTTC
TRBV13	once	TRBJ1-2	NA	CASSSSRISLGYTF	TGTGCCAGCAGTTCCAGCAGGATTTCACTTGGCTACACCTTC
TRBV7-2	NA	TRBJ2-1	NA	CASSLPLVYEQFF	TGTGCCAGCAGCTTACCACTAGTCTATGAGCAGTTCTTC
TRBV9	NA	TRBJ2-5	TRBD2	CASSVVVGTSGARTQYF	TGTGCCAGCAGCGTAGTGGTAGGAACTAGCGGTGCCAGGACCCAGTACTTC
TRBV6-6	NA	TRBJ1-5	NA	CASQLDVARDNQPQHF	TGTGCCAGCCAGTTAGACGTTGCCAGGGACAATCAGCCCCAGCATTTT
TRBV10-3	NA	TRBJ1-6	TRBD1	CAIGTGSWHSPLHF	TGTGCCATCGGGACAGGATCCTGGCATTCACCCCTCCACTTT
TRBV10-3	NA	TRBJ2-1	TRBD2	CAISESGMGEGVSEQFF	TGTGCCATCAGTGAGTCAGGTATGGGGGAGGGAGTTTCGGAGCAGTTCTTC
TRBV7-6	NA	TRBJ2-2	NA	CASSLLATTGELFF	TGTGCCAGCAGCTTACTAGCGACCACCGGGGAGCTGTTTTTT
TRBV4-3	NA	TRBJ2-5	TRBD2	CASSQETSGETQYF	TGCGCCAGCAGCCAAGAGACTAGCGGAGAGACCCAGTACTTC
TRBV18	NA	TRBJ1-5	NA	CASSPSASRGQPQHF	TGTGCCAGCTCACCAAGCGCATCTCGGGGTCAGCCCCAGCATTTT
TRBV7-6	NA	TRBJ2-7	TRBD2	CASSLGGASGATYEQYF	TGTGCCAGCAGCTTAGGGGGGGCTAGCGGGGCTACCTACGAGCAGTACTTC
TRBV5-6	NA	TRBJ2-7	NA	CASSLGSGGEQYF	TGTGCCAGCAGCTTGGGGAGTGGAGGCGAGCAGTACTTC
TRBV7-2	NA	TRBJ2-7	NA	CASSLVGDQGYEQYF	TGTGCCAGCAGCTTAGTGGGGGACCAGGGGTACGAGCAGTACTTC
TRBV9	few	TRBJ2-1	TRBD2	CASSYLAGGPNEQFF	TGTGCCAGCAGTTATCTAGCGGGAGGGCCCAATGAGCAGTTCTTC
TRBV9	NA	TRBJ1-2	NA	CASSVGGGYGYTF	TGTGCCAGCAGCGTGGGGGGAGGCTATGGCTACACCTTC
TRBV19	NA	TRBJ1-2	NA	CASNEAGTYGYTF	TGTGCCAGTAACGAAGCCGGGACTTATGGCTACACCTTC
TRBV5-1	few	TRBJ2-7	TRBD2	CASSFNSGQTYEQYF	TGCGCCAGCAGCTTCAATAGCGGGCAGACCTACGAGCAGTACTTC
TRBV5-6	NA	TRBJ1-5	NA	CASSLRNRGIDQPQHF	TGTGCCAGCAGCTTGAGGAATCGGGGGATCGATCAGCCCCAGCATTTT
TRBV4-1	medium-sized	TRBJ2-7	NA	CASSQGVLQATYEQYF	TGCGCCAGCAGCCAAGGAGTGCTGCAGGCAACCTACGAGCAGTACTTC
TRBV5-6	NA	TRBJ2-7	NA	CASSLTTVSYEQYF	TGTGCCAGCAGCTTGACGACAGTCTCCTACGAGCAGTACTTC
TRBV10-3	NA	TRBJ2-7	TRBD2	CAISESALAGSYEQYF	TGTGCCATCAGTGAGTCGGCTCTAGCGGGTTCCTACGAGCAGTACTTC
TRBV29-1	NA	TRBJ1-1	TRBD1	CSVGQGATEAFF	TGCAGCGTTGGACAGGGGGCCACTGAAGCTTTCTTT
TRBV18	NA	TRBJ2-7	NA	CASSPGLGRGEQYF	TGTGCCAGCTCACCGGGACTTGGCCGGGGCGAGCAGTACTTC
TRBV10-3	NA	TRBJ2-1	TRBD1	CAISPGQGTESSYNEQFF	TGTGCCATCAGTCCGGGACAGGGTACAGAGAGCTCCTACAATGAGCAGTTCTTC
TRBV6-1	NA	TRBJ1-2	TRBD1	CASSVGQGPLNYGYTF	TGTGCCAGCAGTGTGGGACAGGGTCCCCTCAACTATGGCTACACCTTC
TRBV6-6	NA	TRBJ2-1	TRBD2	CASSYIAGVYNEQFF	TGTGCCAGCAGTTACATAGCGGGGGTTTACAATGAGCAGTTCTTC
TRBV28	few	TRBJ2-1	TRBD2	CASSSSSGRALGYNEQFF	TGTGCCAGCAGTTCCTCTAGCGGGAGGGCCCTTGGGTACAATGAGCAGTTCTTC
TRBV20-1	few	TRBJ2-7	NA	CSARDNYEQYF	TGCAGTGCTAGGGACAACTACGAGCAGTACTTC